Here is one T cell receptor (beta chain) with its context. These data belong to a study of blood T cell repertoires in COVID-19. About the research overall: Samples of COVID-19 (acute and convalescent) were obtained from the United States, Italy and Spain. Nucleic acid was either cDNA or gDNA, and it came from T cells, B-cell-depleted T cells, or PBMCs.

Authors' methods: Amplified reference gene primers provided the basis for estimating nucleated cell counts. This table comes from immunoSEQ multiplex PCR, and its TCRdb copy is limited to in-frame clones, with some not included. That table supplies the V and J calls and clone size; D and trimming were determined from the DNA. The table includes approximately 230,000 clones, more than 70% detected once. Trimming took off 6 bases at V and 2 bases at J, with 9 bases between the two ends. Germline V gene lookup returns CDR1 ENHRY and CDR2 SYGVKD. The CDR3 consists of 13 residues. This chain joins TRBV10-3 and TRBJ2-3; TRBD1 is a possible D gene (5 bases). Sequencing was done on a sample of peripheral blood. This TCR derives from an elderly man with acute or convalescent COVID-19. CDR3 sequence: CAISQGTTDTQYF. The CDR3 DNA sequence: TGTGCCATCAGCCAGGGTACCACAGATACGCAGTATTTT.